The 16 T cell receptor beta chains reported below all come from one sample, sequenced in a study of OX40 agonist ivuxolimab in advanced cancers. Library preparation used the immunoSEQ multiplex PCR assay. The table comes from immuneACCESS by way of TCRdb, which keeps in-frame sequences with V and J called. Part of the clones is missing from these tables; in studies checked, under half for an unresolved V gene and the rest for unknown reasons. Here the sample has tens of thousands of clones; 80% occur a single time. The ten most abundant clones make up 6% to 7% of the sample. This specimen consisted of CD4+ or CD8+ T cells sorted from blood, obtained in a trial of the OX40 agonist ivuxolimab. The origin of the receptors is an adult with an advanced solid tumor such as melanoma, head and neck, liver or kidney cancer.

V gene TRBV25-1 combines with J gene TRBJ2-7; the D is unclear. Trimming removed 5 bases from V and 2 bases from J, with 10 bases in between. Per the germline V gene, CDR1 is MGHDK and CDR2 is SYGVNS. There are 13 residues in the CDR3. CDR3 sequence: CASSKNTAYEQYF. In DNA, the CDR3 is TGTGCCAGCAGTAAAAACACGGCCTACGAGCAGTACTTC.

The chain carries TRBV30 and TRBJ2-2, with 9 bases fitting TRBD2. The CDR3 has 16 amino acids. V lost 3 bases and J lost 2; bases outside the gene matches: 7. The germline gives CDR1 GTSNPN, CDR2 SVGIG (reference sequence). The CDR3 region is CAWSPGAGGNTGELFF. The CDR3 DNA follows: TGTGCCTGGAGCCCAGGAGCGGGGGGTAACACCGGGGAGCTGTTTTTT.

This clone was detected once. The chain has TRBV6-1 and TRBJ2-2, with 7 bases aligning to TRBD1. The CDR3 is 15 amino acids. The junction had 4 bases not matched to a gene; V was cut back by 6 bases and J by 0 bases. Germline CDR1 reads MNHNS; CDR2 reads SASEGT. The CDR3 DNA reads TGTGCCAGCAGCCGGGACAGAGCGAACACCGGGGAGCTGTTTTTT. Translated: CASSRDRANTGELFF.

The rearrangement joins TRBV5-6 to TRBJ1-1; D possibly corresponds to TRBD1 (5 bases). CDR1 and CDR2 (germline): SGHDT, YYEEEE. The CDR3 is 14 residues long. V lost 1 base to trimming and J lost 7 bases, with 14 bases between them. The CDR3 region has the DNA TGTGCCAGCAGCTTGCGGGGCTACGGGAATGAAGCTTTCTTT. This encodes CASSLRGYGNEAFF.

The chain is built from TRBV14 and TRBJ2-5; 8 bases align to TRBD2. The J call may not be correct, given that the DNA end is closer to TRBJ2-7. CDR3 length: 13 amino acids. The V gene's germline CDR1 is SGHDN and CDR2 FVKESK. CDR3 amino acids: CASSPGLVGEQYF. The CDR3 bases are TGTGCCAGCAGCCCGGGACTAGTAGGCGAGCAGTACTTC.

V is TRBV5-1 and J is TRBJ2-5, with TRBD2 as a possible D gene (5 bases). Germline V gene sequence: CDR1 SGHRS, CDR2 YFSETQ. V gave up 0 bases and J gave up 3 bases, with 15 bases separating them. There are 16 residues in the CDR3. The CDR3 loop is CASSLGGSGGEETQYF. CDR3 coding DNA: TGCGCCAGCAGCTTGGGCGGCTCAGGAGGTGAAGAGACCCAGTACTTC.

This sequence joins TRBV7-9 and TRBJ1-4, with 8 bases lining up with TRBD1. Germline V lookup: CDR1 SEHNR, CDR2 FQNEAQ (reference sequence). The V gene end was trimmed by 5 bases and the J gene end by 0 bases; junction bases not matched to a gene: 5. The CDR3 contains 16 residues. The CDR3 nucleotides read TGTGCCAGCAGCCTGGGACAGGAACCAACTAATGAAAAACTGTTTTTT. Translation: CASSLGQEPTNEKLFF.

The gene calls are TRBV10-3 and TRBJ2-1; D may be TRBD1 or TRBD2 (7 bases each). CDR1 ENHRY and CDR2 SYGVKD come from the germline V gene. V dropped 1 base and J dropped 5 bases, with 18 bases sitting between them. There are 17 residues in the CDR3. For the CDR3, the DNA is TGTGCCATCAGTGAGTGCCCAGGGGGGGGGTGTCACAATGAGCAGTTCTTC. It yields the protein CAISECPGGGCHNEQFF.

V and J are TRBV7-7 and TRBJ1-2, with unresolved D. This CDR3 contains 12 residues. The germline V and J ends were trimmed by 4 bases and 5 bases, with 8 bases remaining between them. Per germline, CDR1 SSHAT and CDR2 FNYEAQ (reference sequence). The CDR3 sequence: CASSSWQYGYTF. As DNA, the CDR3 is TGTGCCAGCAGCTCCTGGCAGTATGGCTACACCTTC.

The rearrangement joins TRBV19 to TRBJ1-6, with D tentatively TRBD1 (6 bases). Germline CDR1 LNHDA, CDR2 SQIVND (reference sequence). Trimming pared 1 base from V and 5 bases from J, leaving 12 bases between. CDR3 length: 16 amino acids. CDR3 loop: CASSIGGGANNSPLHF. The CDR3 bases are TGTGCCAGTAGTATAGGTGGGGGGGCCAATAATTCACCCCTCCACTTT.

V usage is TRBV19 and J usage is TRBJ1-1, with D unresolved. Trimming shortened V by 3 bases and J by 1 base, and 6 bases separated the two germline ends. Germline CDR1 is LNHDA and CDR2 is SQIVND (reference sequence). The CDR3 is 13 amino acids. The CDR3 nucleotides are TGTGCCAGTAGTATTACGGGGAACACTGAAGCTTTCTTT. Translated, it gives CASSITGNTEAFF.

The genes are TRBV23-1 and TRBJ2-5, with D possibly TRBD1 on 6 matching bases. The J call could be wrong; TRBJ2-7 is a better fit for the DNA end. TRBV23-1 is recorded as an ORF, its role being uncertain. This CDR3 region has 10 residues. CDR3 sequence (DNA): TGCGCCACGAGGGGGTGCGAGCAGTACTTC. Its protein product is CATRGCEQYF.

By proportion, this clone is medium-sized (0.01 to 0.1%). J is TRBJ2-4 and V is TRBV27; 9 nucleotides agree with TRBD1. Looked up from germline, CDR1 is MNHEY and CDR2 is SMNVEV (reference sequence). Unmatched junction bases numbered 9, after V lost 6 bases and J lost 3 bases. The CDR3 sequence is 16 residues long. The CDR3 DNA reads TGTGCCAGCAGCCTTACGGGACAGGGCGTCAAAAACATTCAGTACTTC. Protein: CASSLTGQGVKNIQYF.

The V and J genes are TRBV18 and TRBJ2-3, with 15 bases matching TRBD2. CDR1 is KGHSH and CDR2 is LQKENI in the germline V gene. This CDR3 is built from 16 residues. The V and J ends lost 4 bases and 3 bases, in that order; junction bases with no gene match: 2. The CDR3 is CASSRGLAGGTDTQYF. Here the CDR3 DNA reads TGTGCCAGCTCACGGGGACTAGCGGGAGGAACAGATACGCAGTATTTT. Full variable domain (rest looked up from reference TRBV18 and TRBJ2-3): NAGVMQNPRHLVRRRGQEARLRCSPMKGHSHVYWYRQLPEEGLKFMVYLQKENIIDESGMPKERFSAEFPKEGPSILRIQQVVRGDSAAYFCASSRGLAGGTDTQYFGPGTRLTVL.

CDR3 sequence reads: CASSLVAGRAKNIQYF. In nucleotides, the CDR3 is TGCGCCAGCAGCTTGGTTGCGGGTCGCGCCAAAAACATTCAGTACTTC. The chain carries TRBV5-1 and TRBJ2-4; weak D call: TRBD2 (5 bases). CDR1 SGHRS and CDR2 YFSETQ come from the germline V gene. V was cut by 0 bases and J by 1 base, with 11 bases left in between. The CDR3 runs 16 residues. Full variable domain (remainder filled in from reference TRBV5-1 and TRBJ2-4): KAGVTQTPRYLIKTRGQQVTLSCSPISGHRSVSWYQQTPGQGLQFLFEYFSETQRNKGNFPGRFSGRQFSNSRSEMNVSTLELGDSALYLCASSLVAGRAKNIQYFGAGTRLSVL.

The chain links TRBV7-9 to TRBJ2-5, with 10 bases lining up with TRBD2. V trimming: 3 bases; J trimming: 7 bases; junction bases outside the gene matches: 11. Germline V CDR1 and CDR2: SEHNR, FQNEAQ (reference sequence). The CDR3 has 16 residues. CDR3 protein: CASSFGLAGVMWTQYF. The CDR3 bases are TGTGCCAGCAGCTTTGGCCTAGCGGGAGTCATGTGGACCCAGTACTTC.